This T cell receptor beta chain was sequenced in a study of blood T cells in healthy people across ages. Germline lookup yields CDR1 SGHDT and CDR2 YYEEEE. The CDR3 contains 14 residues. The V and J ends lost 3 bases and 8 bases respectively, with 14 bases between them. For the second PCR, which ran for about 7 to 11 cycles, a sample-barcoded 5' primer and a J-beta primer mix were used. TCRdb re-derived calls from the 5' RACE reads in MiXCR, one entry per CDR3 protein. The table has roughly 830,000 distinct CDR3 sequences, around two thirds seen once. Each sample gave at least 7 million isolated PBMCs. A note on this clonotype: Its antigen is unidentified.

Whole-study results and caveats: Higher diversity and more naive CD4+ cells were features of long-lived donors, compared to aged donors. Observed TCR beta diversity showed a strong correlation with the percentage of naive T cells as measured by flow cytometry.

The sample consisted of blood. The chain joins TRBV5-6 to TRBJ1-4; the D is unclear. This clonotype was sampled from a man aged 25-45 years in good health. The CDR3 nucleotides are TGTGCCAGCAGCTCCCCTCCTACAGTAGAAAAACTGTTTTTT. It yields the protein CASSSPPTVEKLFF.